This is a list of T cell receptor beta chains from one sample in a study of T-cell memory formation after mild COVID-19. From the 5' RACE reads, TCRdb called clonotypes with MiXCR, one entry per CDR3 protein. The sample carries 450,000 or so distinct CDR3 sequences, 25% recorded once. Material for sequencing was PBMCs or a T cell subset sorted from them (not recorded which). The receptor source for this set is an adult woman who had mild COVID-19 (a few samples of this study predate the infection). Cell type and time point are not known. Both conserved end residues are trimmed from each CDR3. Clone size is not always given. Where it is, it says once, few, many or a class for expanded clones.

size	V	CDR3
-	TRBV30	AGWTGANTEAF
-	TRBV5-5	ASSLEDGELF
-	TRBV12-3/TRBV12-4	ASSPGLAASTGETQY
-	TRBV7-2	ASSPMGRASTDTQY
-	TRBV20-1	SARAPTRNTDTQY
few	TRBV29-1	SVASGSPGYEQY
-	TRBV29-1	SVEKGTGELF
many	TRBV5-6	ASSSEAGRTGELF
-	TRBV7-8	ASIPDSSRNIQY
few	TRBV28	ASTGTSEQY
few	TRBV12-3/TRBV12-4	ASSREQGASVNEQF
few	TRBV15	ATSTNSIGQPQH
-	TRBV9	ASSTGEINQPQH
few	TRBV19	ASSIGLSPGETQY
-	TRBV5-5	ASSLAPGGLGETQY
-	TRBV29-1	SVEWPGIRGQY
-	TRBV21-1	ASSKAAGWETQY
few	TRBV29-1	SVATGVGFQPQH
-	TRBV9	ASSARQDERHYGYT
few	TRBV7-9	ASGDPFIHEQY
few	TRBV5-1	ASSLRLGLTGELF
many	TRBV7-3	ASSLNLPGPKPYNEQF
-	TRBV7-2	ASSFGGRGRLEKLF
-	TRBV10-3	AISAREPEAF
-	TRBV5-1	ASSLTGQSRSPLH
-	TRBV24-1	ATSRGQGGNQETQY
few	TRBV27	ASSHRDIAGSTQY
-	TRBV9	ASSVDRYNEQF
-	TRBV6-5	ASSYQQSSYEQY
-	TRBV12-3/TRBV12-4	ASSRGLAGPEQF
-	TRBV5-6	ASSSAGQGSYQPQH
few	TRBV24-1	ATSGAVGQYNEQF
few	TRBV18	ASSPGQGDEQF